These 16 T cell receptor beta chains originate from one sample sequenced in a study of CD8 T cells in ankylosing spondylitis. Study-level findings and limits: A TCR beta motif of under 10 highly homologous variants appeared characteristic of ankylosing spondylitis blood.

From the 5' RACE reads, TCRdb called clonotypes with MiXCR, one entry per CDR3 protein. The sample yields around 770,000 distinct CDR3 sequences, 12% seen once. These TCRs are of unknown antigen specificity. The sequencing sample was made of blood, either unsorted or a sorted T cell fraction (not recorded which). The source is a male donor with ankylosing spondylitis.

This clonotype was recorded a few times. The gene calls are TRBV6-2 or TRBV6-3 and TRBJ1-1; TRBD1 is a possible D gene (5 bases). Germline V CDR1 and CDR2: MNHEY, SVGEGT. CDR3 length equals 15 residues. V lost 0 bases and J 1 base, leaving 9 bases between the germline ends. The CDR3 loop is CASSYSPTGNTEAFF. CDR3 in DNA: TGTGCCAGCAGTTACTCTCCTACAGGGAACACTGAAGCTTTCTTT.

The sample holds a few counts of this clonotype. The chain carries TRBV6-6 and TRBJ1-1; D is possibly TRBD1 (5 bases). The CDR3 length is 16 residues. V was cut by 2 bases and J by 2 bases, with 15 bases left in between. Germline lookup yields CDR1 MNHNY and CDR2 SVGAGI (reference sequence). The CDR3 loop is CASSYGDSITNTEAFF. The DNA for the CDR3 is TGTGCCAGCAGTTACGGCGACAGTATAACTAACACTGAAGCTTTCTTT.

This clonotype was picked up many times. CDR3 DNA sequence: TGTGCCAGCAGGGGCTCCGGGGAGCTGTTTTTT. Amino acids: CASRGSGELFF. The chain has TRBV28 and TRBJ2-2; D not resolved. Germline V gene data show CDR1 as MDHEN and CDR2 as SYDVKM. Trimming pared 6 bases from V and 6 bases from J, leaving 5 bases between. The CDR3 loop spans 11 amino acids.

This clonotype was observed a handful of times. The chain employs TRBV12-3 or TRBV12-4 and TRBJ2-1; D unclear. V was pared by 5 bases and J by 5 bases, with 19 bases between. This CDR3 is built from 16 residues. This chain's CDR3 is CASSPLWILSDNEQFF. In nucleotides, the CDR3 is TGTGCCAGCAGTCCGTTATGGATCCTCTCGGACAATGAGCAGTTCTTC.

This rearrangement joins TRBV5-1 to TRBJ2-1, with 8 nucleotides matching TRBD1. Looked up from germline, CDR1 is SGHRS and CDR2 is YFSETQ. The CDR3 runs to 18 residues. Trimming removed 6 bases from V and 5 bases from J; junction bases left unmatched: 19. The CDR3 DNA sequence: TGCGCCAGCACCCGTCGAACTACATGGACAGGGAACCACAATGAGCAGTTCTTC. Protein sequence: CASTRRTTWTGNHNEQFF.

The CDR3 reads CASRLQGAGGTEAFF. The CDR3 bases are TGTGCCAGCAGACTACAGGGGGCGGGCGGCACTGAAGCTTTCTTT. V gene TRBV12-3 or TRBV12-4 combines with J gene TRBJ1-1; 9 bases match TRBD1. The CDR3 totals 15 residues. V gave up 6 bases and J gave up 4 bases; unmatched junction bases: 9.

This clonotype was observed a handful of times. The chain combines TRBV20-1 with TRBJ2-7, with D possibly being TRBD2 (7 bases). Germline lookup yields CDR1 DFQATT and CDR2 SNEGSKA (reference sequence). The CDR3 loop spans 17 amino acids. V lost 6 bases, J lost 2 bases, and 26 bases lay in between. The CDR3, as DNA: TGCAGTGCCGCCATCATGCGGGGGCGGGCTCCTGCCTACGAGCAGTACTTC. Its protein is CSAAIMRGRAPAYEQYF.

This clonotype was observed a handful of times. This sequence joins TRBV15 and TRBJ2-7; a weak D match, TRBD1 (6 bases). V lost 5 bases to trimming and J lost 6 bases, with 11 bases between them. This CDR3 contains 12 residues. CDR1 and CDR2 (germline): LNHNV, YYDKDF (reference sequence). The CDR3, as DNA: TGTGCCACCAGCCGGTTAGGGGGCGAGCAGTACTTC. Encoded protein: CATSRLGGEQYF.

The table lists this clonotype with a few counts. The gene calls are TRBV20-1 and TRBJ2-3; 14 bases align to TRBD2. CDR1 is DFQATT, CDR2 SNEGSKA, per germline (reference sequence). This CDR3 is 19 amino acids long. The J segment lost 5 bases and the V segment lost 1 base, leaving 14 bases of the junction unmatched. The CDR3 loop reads CSARVWAWTSGRKGDTQYF. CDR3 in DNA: TGCAGTGCTAGAGTTTGGGCTTGGACTAGCGGGAGGAAGGGAGATACGCAGTATTTT.

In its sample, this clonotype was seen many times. The CDR3 region has the DNA TGCAGCGTTGGCAGGGGTCAAGGCGAGCAGTACTTC. Its protein product is CSVGRGQGEQYF. The chain recombines TRBV29-1 with TRBJ2-7; D is possibly TRBD1 (6 bases). Germline CDR1 and CDR2: SQVTM and ANQGSEA. The CDR3 runs to 12 residues. V lost 4 bases to trimming and J lost 6 bases, with 13 bases between them.

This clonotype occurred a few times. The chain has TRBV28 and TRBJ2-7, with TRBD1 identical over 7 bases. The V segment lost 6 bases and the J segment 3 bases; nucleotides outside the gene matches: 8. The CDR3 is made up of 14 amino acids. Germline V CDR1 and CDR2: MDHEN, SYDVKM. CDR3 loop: CASSPSDRDYEQYF. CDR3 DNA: TGTGCCAGCAGCCCCTCCGACAGGGACTACGAGCAGTACTTC.

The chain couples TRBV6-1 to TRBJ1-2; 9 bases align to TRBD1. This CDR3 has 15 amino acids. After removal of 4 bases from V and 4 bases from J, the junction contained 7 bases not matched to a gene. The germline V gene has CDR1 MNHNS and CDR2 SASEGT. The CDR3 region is CASSADRGFSYGYTF. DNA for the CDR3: TGTGCCAGCAGTGCCGACAGGGGGTTCAGCTATGGCTACACCTTC.

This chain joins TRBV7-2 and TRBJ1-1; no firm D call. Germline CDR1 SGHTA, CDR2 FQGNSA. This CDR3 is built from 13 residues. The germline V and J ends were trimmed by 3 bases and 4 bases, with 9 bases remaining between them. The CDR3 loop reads CASSFARTTEAFF. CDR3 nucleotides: TGTGCCAGCAGCTTCGCAAGGACCACTGAAGCTTTCTTT.

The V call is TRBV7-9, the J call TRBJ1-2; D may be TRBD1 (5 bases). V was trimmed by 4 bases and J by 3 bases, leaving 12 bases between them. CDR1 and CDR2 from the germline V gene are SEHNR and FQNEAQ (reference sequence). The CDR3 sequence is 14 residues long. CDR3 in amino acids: CASSYASGHYGYTF. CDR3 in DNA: TGTGCCAGCAGCTACGCGTCAGGGCACTATGGCTACACCTTC. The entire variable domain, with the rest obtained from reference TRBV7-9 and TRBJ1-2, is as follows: DTGVSQNPRHKITKRGQNVTFRCDPISEHNRLYWYRQTLGQGPEFLTYFQNEAQLEKSRLLSDRFSAERPKGSFSTLEIQRTEQGDSAMYLCASSYASGHYGYTFGSGTRLTVV.

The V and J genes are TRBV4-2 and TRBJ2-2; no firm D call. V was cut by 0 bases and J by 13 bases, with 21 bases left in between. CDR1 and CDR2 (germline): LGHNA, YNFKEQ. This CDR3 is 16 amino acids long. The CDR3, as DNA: TGTGCCAGCAGCCAAGAAAGACATTCGCAGGCTGGAGCGCTGTTTTTT. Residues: CASSQERHSQAGALFF.

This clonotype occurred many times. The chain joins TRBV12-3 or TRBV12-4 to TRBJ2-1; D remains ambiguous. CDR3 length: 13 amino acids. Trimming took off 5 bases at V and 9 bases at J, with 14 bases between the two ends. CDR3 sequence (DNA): TGTGCCAGCAGTCTCCGACAAGGAAGTGAGCAGTTCTTC. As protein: CASSLRQGSEQFF.